The rows below give T cell receptor beta chains drawn from one sample of a study of blood T cell repertoires in COVID-19. The assay was immunoSEQ multiplex PCR, and TCRdb's table has in-frame clones only and misses some. The data show about 29,000 clones, with approximately 80% seen just once and roughly half held by the top ten. Sequenced input: peripheral blood. These TCRs come from a woman aged 70-85 years with acute or convalescent COVID-19. CDR3s include the opening cysteine and the closing phenylalanine or tryptophan. The D gene is left open where the match is weak. Not all rows give a size; the values are once, few, many and, for expanded clones, a class.

v_gene	abundance	j_gene	d_gene	CDR3aa	CDR3nt
TRBV19	-	TRBJ1-1	-	CASPELTAPNTEAFF	TGTGCCAGCCCGGAGTTGACAGCCCCGAACACTGAAGCTTTCTTT
TRBV5-8	-	TRBJ2-5	-	CASSLAGYF	TGTGCCAGCAGCTTGGCGGGGTACTTC
TRBV7-2	-	TRBJ2-1	TRBD2	CASSGRGGPGNNEQFF	TGTGCCAGCAGCGGGCGCGGGGGGCCCGGCAACAATGAGCAGTTCTTC
TRBV4-1	-	TRBJ1-1	TRBD1	CASSLDRVYTEAFF	TGCGCCAGCAGCCTGGACAGGGTTTACACTGAAGCTTTCTTT
TRBV27	-	TRBJ2-7	TRBD1	CASSTGAGYEQYF	TGTGCCAGCAGCACAGGGGCCGGCTACGAGCAGTACTTC
TRBV20-1	-	TRBJ1-2	-	CSASGQVSTYGYTF	TGCAGTGCTAGTGGCCAAGTGAGTACGTATGGCTACACCTTC
TRBV5-1	-	TRBJ1-1	TRBD1	CASSPGTGNTEAFF	TGCGCCAGCAGCCCCGGGACAGGTAACACTGAAGCTTTCTTT
TRBV6-2/TRBV6-3	-	TRBJ2-5	-	CASSYLDRGETQYF	TGTGCCAGCAGTTACTTAGATCGCGGAGAGACCCAGTACTTC
TRBV29-1	-	TRBJ2-3	-	CSVRLTDTQYF	TGCAGCGTCCGACTTACAGATACGCAGTATTTT
TRBV28	-	TRBJ2-7	-	CASRPGTTVRNYEQYF	TGTGCCAGCAGACCTGGGACAACCGTTCGGAACTACGAGCAGTACTTC
TRBV12-3/TRBV12-4	-	TRBJ1-4	-	CASGQFGTEKLFF	TGTGCCAGCGGACAGTTTGGGACAGAAAAACTGTTTTTT
TRBV7-9	once	TRBJ1-3	-	CASNQGSGNTIYF	TGTGCCAGCAATCAGGGGTCAGGAAACACCATATATTTT
TRBV6-5	-	TRBJ1-4	-	CASSYSRGRGEKLFF	TGTGCCAGCAGTTACTCGAGAGGGCGGGGAGAAAAACTGTTTTTT
TRBV27	-	TRBJ2-5	TRBD2	CASSSTSGRQETQYF	TGTGCCAGCAGCTCGACTAGCGGGAGGCAGGAGACCCAGTACTTC
TRBV25-1	-	TRBJ2-7	-	CASSATGSEQYF	TGTGCCAGCAGCGCGACAGGATCCGAGCAGTACTTC
TRBV29-1	-	TRBJ1-1	TRBD1	CSAGQGENTEAFF	TGCAGCGCAGGTCAGGGGGAGAACACTGAAGCTTTCTTT
TRBV27	-	TRBJ1-3	-	CASSPDRFGNTIYF	TGTGCCAGCAGTCCAGACAGGTTTGGAAACACCATATATTTT
TRBV4-1	few	TRBJ2-7	TRBD1	CASSQAGGASYEQYF	TGCGCCAGCAGCCAAGCAGGGGGCGCCTCCTACGAGCAGTACTTC
TRBV3-1/TRBV3-2	-	TRBJ2-1	TRBD2	CASSPAGGLVNEQFF	TGTGCCAGCAGCCCAGCGGGGGGGCTTGTTAATGAGCAGTTCTTC
TRBV19	-	TRBJ2-4	TRBD1	CASSIGGDSQNIQYF	TGTGCCAGTAGTATAGGAGGGGACAGTCAAAACATTCAGTACTTC
TRBV9	once	TRBJ1-3	TRBD1	CASSVAGQPLSGNTIYF	TGTGCCAGCAGCGTGGCGGGACAGCCGCTCTCTGGAAACACCATATATTTT
TRBV19	-	TRBJ2-5	TRBD2	CASSPPTGGAETQYF	TGTGCCAGTAGCCCCCCAACGGGAGGGGCAGAGACCCAGTACTTC
TRBV5-1	-	TRBJ2-3	TRBD2	CASTGLAGSGADTQYF	TGCGCCAGCACCGGACTAGCGGGGTCCGGGGCAGATACGCAGTATTTT
TRBV5-8	-	TRBJ2-1	TRBD2	CASSLGVAGEGHNEQFF	TGTGCCAGCAGCTTGGGGGTAGCGGGAGAGGGACACAATGAGCAGTTCTTC
TRBV18	-	TRBJ2-5	-	CASSPGASETQYF	TGTGCCAGCTCACCAGGGGCAAGTGAGACCCAGTACTTC
TRBV28	-	TRBJ1-2	-	CASVKAGANYGYTF	TGTGCCAGCGTTAAGGCAGGGGCTAACTATGGCTACACCTTC
TRBV5-6	-	TRBJ1-4	-	CASSLIGAQSNEKLFF	TGTGCCAGCAGCTTAATTGGGGCACAGTCTAATGAAAAACTGTTTTTT
TRBV4-1	once	TRBJ2-2	-	CASSQGTERTGELFF	TGCGCCAGCAGCCAAGGGACAGAGAGGACCGGGGAGCTGTTTTTT
TRBV28	-	TRBJ2-1	-	CASSATGFNNEQFF	TGTGCCAGCAGTGCCACAGGGTTCAACAATGAGCAGTTCTTC
TRBV5-1	-	TRBJ2-1	TRBD1	CASGEQGARFPNEQFF	TGCGCCAGCGGCGAACAGGGGGCGAGGTTTCCCAATGAGCAGTTCTTC
TRBV6-5	once	TRBJ2-3	-	CASSYQRTQYF	TGTGCCAGCAGTTACCAGCGTACGCAGTATTTT
TRBV19	-	TRBJ1-4	-	CASTPQVANEKLFF	TGTGCCAGTACCCCGCAGGTAGCGAATGAAAAACTGTTTTTT
TRBV5-5	-	TRBJ2-7	-	CASSLEDSEQYF	TGTGCCAGCAGCTTGGAGGACAGCGAGCAGTACTTC
TRBV29-1	-	TRBJ2-1	-	CSVEIGGTYNEQFF	TGCAGCGTTGAAATCGGGGGTACCTACAATGAGCAGTTCTTC
TRBV6-5	-	TRBJ1-2	TRBD1	CATNRDRGLDGYTF	TGTGCCACCAACCGGGACAGGGGGCTTGATGGCTACACCTTC
TRBV6-4	few	TRBJ2-1	-	CASSGGAEGEQFF	TGTGCCAGCAGTGGCGGGGCGGAGGGTGAGCAGTTCTTC
TRBV18	-	TRBJ1-2	-	CASSPPAGTNYGYTF	TGTGCCAGCTCACCACCCGCCGGGACTAACTATGGCTACACCTTC
TRBV20-1	-	TRBJ2-1	-	CSASNRKEGASRGEQFF	TGCAGTGCTAGTAACCGAAAGGAAGGGGCCTCTCGTGGTGAGCAGTTCTTC
TRBV7-8	-	TRBJ1-6	-	CASSSGQDNSPLHF	TGTGCCAGCAGCTCCGGACAAGATAATTCACCCCTCCACTTT
TRBV2	few	TRBJ1-2	TRBD1	CASTDQGVYGYTF	TGTGCCAGCACCGATCAGGGGGTCTATGGCTACACCTTC